This paragraph reports one T cell receptor (beta chain). The method was immunoSEQ multiplex PCR; TCRdb's version includes in-frame clones alone and lacks a portion of them. The sample includes roughly 140,000 clones, roughly 80% of them seen just once. Germline V gives CDR1 KGHSH, CDR2 LQKENI. Trimming took 4 bases from V and 3 from J; bases not matched to a gene: 3. The CDR3 runs to 15 residues. The source of the sample is a study of blood T cell repertoires in COVID-19. This chain links TRBV18 with TRBJ2-1; TRBD1 agrees at 10 bases. This receptor was obtained from a woman between 35 and 50 years old with active or convalescent COVID-19. Sequenced sample: peripheral blood. The CDR3 DNA follows: TGTGCCAGCTCACAGGACAGGGGGGACTACAATGAGCAGTTCTTC. It encodes CASSQDRGDYNEQFF.